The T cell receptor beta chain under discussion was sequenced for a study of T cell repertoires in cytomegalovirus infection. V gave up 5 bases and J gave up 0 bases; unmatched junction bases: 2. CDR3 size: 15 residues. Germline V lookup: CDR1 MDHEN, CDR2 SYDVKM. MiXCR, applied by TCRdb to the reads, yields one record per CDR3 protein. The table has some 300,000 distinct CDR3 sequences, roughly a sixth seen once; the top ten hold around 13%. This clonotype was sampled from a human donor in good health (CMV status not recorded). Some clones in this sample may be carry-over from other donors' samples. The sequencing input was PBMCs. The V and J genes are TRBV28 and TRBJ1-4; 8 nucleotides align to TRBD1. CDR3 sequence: CASSVQGATNEKLFF. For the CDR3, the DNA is TGTGCCAGCAGTGTACAGGGGGCAACTAATGAAAAACTGTTTTTT.